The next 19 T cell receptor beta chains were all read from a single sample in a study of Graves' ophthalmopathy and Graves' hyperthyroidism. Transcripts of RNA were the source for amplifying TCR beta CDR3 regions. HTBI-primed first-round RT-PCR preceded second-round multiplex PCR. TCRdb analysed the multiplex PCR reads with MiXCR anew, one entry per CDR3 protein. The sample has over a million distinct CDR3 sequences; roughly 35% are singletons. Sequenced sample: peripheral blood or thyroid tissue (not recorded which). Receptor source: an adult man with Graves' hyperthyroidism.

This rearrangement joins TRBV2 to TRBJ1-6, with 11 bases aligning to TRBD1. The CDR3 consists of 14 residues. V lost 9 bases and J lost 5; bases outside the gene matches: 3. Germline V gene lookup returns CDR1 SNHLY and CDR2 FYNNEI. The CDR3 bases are TGTGCCAGTAGGGACAGGGGGGATAATTCACCCCTCCACTTT. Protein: CASRDRGDNSPLHF.

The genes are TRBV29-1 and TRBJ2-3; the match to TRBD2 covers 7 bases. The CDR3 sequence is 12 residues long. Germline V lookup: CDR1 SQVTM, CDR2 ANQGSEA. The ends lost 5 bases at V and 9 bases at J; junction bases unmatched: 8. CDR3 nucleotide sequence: TGCAGCGTTTTCACTAGCGAGGGGACGCAGTATTTT. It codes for CSVFTSEGTQYF.

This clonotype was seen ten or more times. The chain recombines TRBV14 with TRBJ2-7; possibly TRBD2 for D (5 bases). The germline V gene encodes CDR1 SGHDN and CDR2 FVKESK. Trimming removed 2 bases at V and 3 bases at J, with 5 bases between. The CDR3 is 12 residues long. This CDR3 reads CASSQRDYEQYF. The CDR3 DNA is TGTGCCAGCAGCCAACGGGACTACGAGCAGTACTTC. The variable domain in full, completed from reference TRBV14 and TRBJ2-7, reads EAGVTQFPSHSVIEKGQTVTLRCDPISGHDNLYWYRRVMGKEIKFLLHFVKESKQDESGMPNNRFLAERTGGTYSTLKVQPAELEDSGVYFCASSQRDYEQYFGPGTRLTVT.

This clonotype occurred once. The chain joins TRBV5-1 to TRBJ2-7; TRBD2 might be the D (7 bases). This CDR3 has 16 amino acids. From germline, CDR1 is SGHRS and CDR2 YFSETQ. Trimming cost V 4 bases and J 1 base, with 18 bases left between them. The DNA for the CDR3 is TGCGCCAGCAGCATTTCGGGGGGCATTCAGTCCTACGAGCAGTACTTC. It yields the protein CASSISGGIQSYEQYF. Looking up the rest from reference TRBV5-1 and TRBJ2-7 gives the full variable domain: KAGVTQTPRYLIKTRGQQVTLSCSPISGHRSVSWYQQTPGQGLQFLFEYFSETQRNKGNFPGRFSGRQFSNSRSEMNVSTLELGDSALYLCASSISGGIQSYEQYFGPGTRLTVT.

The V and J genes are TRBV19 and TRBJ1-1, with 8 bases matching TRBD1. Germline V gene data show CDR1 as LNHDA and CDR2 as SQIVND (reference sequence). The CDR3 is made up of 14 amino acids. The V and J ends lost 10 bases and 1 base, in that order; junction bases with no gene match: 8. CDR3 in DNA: TGTGCCACCCGCGGGACAGGAACGAACACTGAAGCTTTCTTT. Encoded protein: CATRGTGTNTEAFF. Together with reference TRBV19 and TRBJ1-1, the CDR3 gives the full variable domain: DGGITQSPKYLFRKEGQNVTLSCEQNLNHDAMYWYRQDPGQGLRLIYYSQIVNDFQKGDIAEGYSVSREKKESFPLTVTSAQKNPTAFYLCATRGTGTNTEAFFGQGTRLTVV.

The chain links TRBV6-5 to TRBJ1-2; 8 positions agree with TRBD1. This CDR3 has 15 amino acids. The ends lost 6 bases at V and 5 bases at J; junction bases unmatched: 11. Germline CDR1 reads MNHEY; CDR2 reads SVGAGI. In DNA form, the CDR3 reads TGTGCCAGCAGGCCCGGACAGGGAACGGTTTATGGCTACACCTTC. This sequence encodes CASRPGQGTVYGYTF.

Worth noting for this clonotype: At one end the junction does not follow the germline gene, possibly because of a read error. CDR3 sequence (DNA): TGTGCCAGCAGTGGACTAGCGGGAGGCACAGATACGCAGTATTTT. Amino acid sequence: CASSGLAGGTDTQYF. V usage is TRBV10-3 and J usage is TRBJ2-3; TRBD2 matches 13 bases. The V gene's germline CDR1 is ENHRY and CDR2 SYGVKD. The CDR3 covers 15 residues.

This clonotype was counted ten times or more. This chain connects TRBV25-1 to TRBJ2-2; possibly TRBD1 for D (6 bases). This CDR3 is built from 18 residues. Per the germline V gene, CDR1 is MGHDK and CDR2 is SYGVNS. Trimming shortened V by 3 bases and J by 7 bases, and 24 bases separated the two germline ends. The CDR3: CASSERHSSDRNIGELFF. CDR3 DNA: TGTGCCAGCAGTGAGCGCCATTCGTCGGACAGAAATATCGGGGAGCTGTTTTTT.

CDR3 in DNA: TGTGCCAGCAGTGAAGCGGGACGGGATACGCAGTATTTT. Translation gives CASSEAGRDTQYF. The chain carries TRBV2 and TRBJ2-3; D could derive from TRBD1 or TRBD2 (5 bases each). This CDR3 is 13 amino acids long. Between the trimmed V and J ends, which lost 0 bases and 6 bases, there was a span of 7 bases. Germline V gene sequence: CDR1 SNHLY, CDR2 FYNNEI.

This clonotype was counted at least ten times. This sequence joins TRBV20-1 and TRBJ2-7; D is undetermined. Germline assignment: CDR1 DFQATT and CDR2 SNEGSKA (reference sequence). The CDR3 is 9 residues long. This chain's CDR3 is CRQIIEQYF. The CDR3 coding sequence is TGCAGACAAATAATAGAGCAGTACTTC.

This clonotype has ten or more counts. The CDR3 coding sequence is TGCAGTGCTAGAGACCCAGGCCGGTCTCATGGCTACACCTTC. Protein product: CSARDPGRSHGYTF. The rearrangement joins TRBV20-1 to TRBJ1-2; D is ambiguous. This CDR3 is built from 14 residues. The germline V gene encodes CDR1 DFQATT and CDR2 SNEGSKA (reference sequence). V lost 0 bases, J lost 6 bases, and 14 bases lay in between.

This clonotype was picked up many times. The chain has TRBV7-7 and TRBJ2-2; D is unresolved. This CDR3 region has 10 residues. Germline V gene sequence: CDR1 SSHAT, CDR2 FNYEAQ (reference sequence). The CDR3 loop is CATFGEELFF. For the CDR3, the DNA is TGTGCTACGTTCGGAGAGGAGCTGTTTTTT.

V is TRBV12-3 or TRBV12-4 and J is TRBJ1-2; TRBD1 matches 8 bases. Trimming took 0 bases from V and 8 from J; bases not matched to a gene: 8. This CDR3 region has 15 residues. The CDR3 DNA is TGTGCCAGCAGTTTAGCAACAGGGGGAGTATGGGGCTACACCTTC. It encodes CASSLATGGVWGYTF.

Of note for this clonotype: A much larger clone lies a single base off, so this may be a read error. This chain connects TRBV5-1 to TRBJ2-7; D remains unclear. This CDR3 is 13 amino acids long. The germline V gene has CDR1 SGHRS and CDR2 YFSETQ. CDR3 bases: TGCGCCGGCAGGTACACCGGCTCCTACGAGCAGTACTTC. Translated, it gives CAGRYTGSYEQYF. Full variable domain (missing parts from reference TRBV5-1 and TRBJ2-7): KAGVTQTPRYLIKTRGQQVTLSCSPISGHRSVSWYQQTPGQGLQFLFEYFSETQRNKGNFPGRFSGRQFSNSRSEMNVSTLELGDSALYLCAGRYTGSYEQYFGPGTRLTVT.

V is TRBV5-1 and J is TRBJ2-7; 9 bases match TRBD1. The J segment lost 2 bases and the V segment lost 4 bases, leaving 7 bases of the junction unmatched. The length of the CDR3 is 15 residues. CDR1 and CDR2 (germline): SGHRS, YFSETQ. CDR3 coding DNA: TGCGCCAGCAGCAGCGGGACAGGGCCGGCCTACGAGCAGTACTTC. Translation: CASSSGTGPAYEQYF.

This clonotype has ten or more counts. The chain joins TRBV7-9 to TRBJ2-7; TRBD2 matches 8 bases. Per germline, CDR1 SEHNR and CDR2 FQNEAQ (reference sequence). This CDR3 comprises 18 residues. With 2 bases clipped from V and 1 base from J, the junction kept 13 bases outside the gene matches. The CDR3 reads CASSLIGLPRGGSYEQYF. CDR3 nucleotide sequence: TGTGCCAGCAGCTTAATCGGCCTCCCTCGGGGGGGATCCTACGAGCAGTACTTC.

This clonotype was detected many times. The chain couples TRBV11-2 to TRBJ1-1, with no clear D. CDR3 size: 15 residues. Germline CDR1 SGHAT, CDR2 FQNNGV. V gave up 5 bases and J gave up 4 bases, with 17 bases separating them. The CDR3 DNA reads TGTGCCAGCAGCGCGAGAGTCTGGGGAGGCACTGAAGCTTTCTTT. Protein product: CASSARVWGGTEAFF.

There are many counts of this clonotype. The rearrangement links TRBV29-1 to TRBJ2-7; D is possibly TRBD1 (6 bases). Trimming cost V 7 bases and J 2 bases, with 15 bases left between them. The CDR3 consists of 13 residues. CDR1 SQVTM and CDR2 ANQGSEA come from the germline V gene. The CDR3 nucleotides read TGCAGCGCAGGGGACGGTAACACCTACGAGCAGTACTTC. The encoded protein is CSAGDGNTYEQYF.

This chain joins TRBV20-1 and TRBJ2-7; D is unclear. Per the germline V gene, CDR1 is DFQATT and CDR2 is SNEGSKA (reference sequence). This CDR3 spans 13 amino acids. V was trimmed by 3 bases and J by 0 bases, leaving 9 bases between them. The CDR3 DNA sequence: TGCAGTGCTAGGGTAGGGTACTCCTACGAGCAGTACTTC. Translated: CSARVGYSYEQYF.